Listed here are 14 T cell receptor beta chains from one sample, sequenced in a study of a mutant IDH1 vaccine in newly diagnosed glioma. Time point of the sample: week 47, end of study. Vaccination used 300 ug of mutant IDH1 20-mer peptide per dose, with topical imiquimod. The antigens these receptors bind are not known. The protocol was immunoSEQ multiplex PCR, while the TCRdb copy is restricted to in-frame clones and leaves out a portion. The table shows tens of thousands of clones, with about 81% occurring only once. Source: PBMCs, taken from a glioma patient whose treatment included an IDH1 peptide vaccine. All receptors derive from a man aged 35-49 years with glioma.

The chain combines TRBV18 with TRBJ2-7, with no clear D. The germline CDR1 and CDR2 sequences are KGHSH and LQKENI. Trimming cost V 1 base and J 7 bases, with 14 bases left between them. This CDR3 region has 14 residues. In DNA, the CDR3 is TGTGCCAGCTCACCACGCTCAGACTTGGGTGAGCAGTACTTC. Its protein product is CASSPRSDLGEQYF.

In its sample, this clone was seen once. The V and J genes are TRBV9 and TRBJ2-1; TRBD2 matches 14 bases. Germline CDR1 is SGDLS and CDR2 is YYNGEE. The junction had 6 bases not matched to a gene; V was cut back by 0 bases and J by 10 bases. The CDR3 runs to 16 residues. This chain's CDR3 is CASSVGTSGGIGEQFF. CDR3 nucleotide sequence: TGTGCCAGCAGCGTAGGGACTAGCGGGGGGATAGGGGAGCAGTTCTTC.

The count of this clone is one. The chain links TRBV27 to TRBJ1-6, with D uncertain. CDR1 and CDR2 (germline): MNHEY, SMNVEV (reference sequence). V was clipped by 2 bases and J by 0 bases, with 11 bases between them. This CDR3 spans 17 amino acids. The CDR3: CASSLAQTSSYNSPLHF. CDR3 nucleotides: TGTGCCAGCAGTTTAGCACAGACGAGCTCCTATAATTCACCCCTCCACTTT.

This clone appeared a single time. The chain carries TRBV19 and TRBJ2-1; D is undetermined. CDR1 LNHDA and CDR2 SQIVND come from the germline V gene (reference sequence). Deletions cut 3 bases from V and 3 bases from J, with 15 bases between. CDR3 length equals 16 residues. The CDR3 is CASSILRQFNYNEQFF. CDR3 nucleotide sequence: TGTGCCAGTAGTATTTTGCGGCAATTTAACTACAATGAGCAGTTCTTC.

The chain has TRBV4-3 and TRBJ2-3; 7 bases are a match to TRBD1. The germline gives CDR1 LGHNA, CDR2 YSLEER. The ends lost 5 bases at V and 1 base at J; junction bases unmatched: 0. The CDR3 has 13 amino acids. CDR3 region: CASSRGRTDTQYF. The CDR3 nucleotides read TGCGCCAGCAGCAGGGGGCGCACAGATACGCAGTATTTT.

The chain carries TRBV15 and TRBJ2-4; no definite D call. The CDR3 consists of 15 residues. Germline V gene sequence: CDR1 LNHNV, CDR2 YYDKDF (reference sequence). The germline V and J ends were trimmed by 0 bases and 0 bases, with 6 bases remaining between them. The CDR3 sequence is CATSRDRLAKNIQYF. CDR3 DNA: TGTGCCACCAGCAGAGATAGGCTAGCCAAAAACATTCAGTACTTC.

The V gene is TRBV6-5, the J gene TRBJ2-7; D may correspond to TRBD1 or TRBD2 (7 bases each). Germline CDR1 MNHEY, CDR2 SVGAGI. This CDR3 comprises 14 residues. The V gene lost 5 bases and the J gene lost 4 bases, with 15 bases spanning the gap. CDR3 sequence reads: CASSGGDRVYEQYF. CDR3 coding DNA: TGTGCCAGCAGTGGGGGGGACAGAGTTTACGAGCAGTACTTC.

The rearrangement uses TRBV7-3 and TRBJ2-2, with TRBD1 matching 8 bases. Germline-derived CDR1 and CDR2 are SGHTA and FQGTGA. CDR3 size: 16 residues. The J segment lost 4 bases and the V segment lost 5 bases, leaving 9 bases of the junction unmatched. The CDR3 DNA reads TGTGCCAGCAGCCCCCCCTCCGGGACAGGCACCGGGGAGCTGTTTTTT. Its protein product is CASSPPSGTGTGELFF. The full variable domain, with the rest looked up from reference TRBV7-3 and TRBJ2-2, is GAGVSQTPSNKVTEKGKYVELRCDPISGHTALYWYRQSLGQGPEFLIYFQGTGAADDSGLPNDRFFAVRPEGSVSTLKIQRTERGDSAVYLCASSPPSGTGTGELFFGEGSRLTVL.

The CDR3 reads CAGVYGQTYEQYF. The CDR3 nucleotides read TGTGCAGGGGTGTATGGGCAAACCTACGAGCAGTACTTC. The chain uses TRBV7-2 and TRBJ2-7, with a weak D call TRBD1 (5 bases). The CDR3 has 13 residues. Germline V gives CDR1 SGHTA, CDR2 FQGNSA.

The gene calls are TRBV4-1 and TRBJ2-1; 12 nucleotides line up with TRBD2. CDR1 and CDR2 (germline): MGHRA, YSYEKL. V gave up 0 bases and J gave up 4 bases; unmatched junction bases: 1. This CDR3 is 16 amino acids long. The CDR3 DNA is TGCGCCAGCAGCCAAGAAACTAGCGGGAGGTACAATGAGCAGTTCTTC. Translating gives CASSQETSGRYNEQFF.

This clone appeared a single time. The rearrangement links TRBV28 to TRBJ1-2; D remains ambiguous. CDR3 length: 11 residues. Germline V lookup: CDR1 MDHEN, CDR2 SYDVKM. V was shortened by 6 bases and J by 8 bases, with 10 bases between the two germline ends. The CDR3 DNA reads TGTGCCAGCAGCTCGTATCGGGGCTACACCTTC. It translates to CASSSYRGYTF.

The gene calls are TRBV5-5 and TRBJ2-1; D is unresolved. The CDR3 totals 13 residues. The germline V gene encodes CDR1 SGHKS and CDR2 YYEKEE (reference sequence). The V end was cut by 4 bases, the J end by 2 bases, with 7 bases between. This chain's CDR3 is CASSVSPYNEQFF. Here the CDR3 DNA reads TGTGCCAGCAGCGTGAGTCCCTACAATGAGCAGTTCTTC.

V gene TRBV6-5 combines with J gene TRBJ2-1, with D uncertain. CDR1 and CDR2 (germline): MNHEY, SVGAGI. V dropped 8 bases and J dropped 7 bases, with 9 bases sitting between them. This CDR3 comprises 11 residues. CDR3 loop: CASGIWNEQFF. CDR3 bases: TGTGCCAGCGGGATCTGGAATGAGCAGTTCTTC.

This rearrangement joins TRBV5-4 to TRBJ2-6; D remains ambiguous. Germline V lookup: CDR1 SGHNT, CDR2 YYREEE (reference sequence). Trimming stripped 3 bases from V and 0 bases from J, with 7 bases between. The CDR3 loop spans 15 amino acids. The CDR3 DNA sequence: TGTGCCAGCAGCTCATACAGCTCTGGGGCCAACGTCCTGACTTTC. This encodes CASSSYSSGANVLTF. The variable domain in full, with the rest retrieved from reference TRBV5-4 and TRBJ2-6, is ETGVTQSPTHLIKTRGQQVTLRCSSQSGHNTVSWYQQALGQGPQFIFQYYREEENGRGNFPPRFSGLQFPNYSSELNVNALELDDSALYLCASSSYSSGANVLTFGAGSRLTVL.